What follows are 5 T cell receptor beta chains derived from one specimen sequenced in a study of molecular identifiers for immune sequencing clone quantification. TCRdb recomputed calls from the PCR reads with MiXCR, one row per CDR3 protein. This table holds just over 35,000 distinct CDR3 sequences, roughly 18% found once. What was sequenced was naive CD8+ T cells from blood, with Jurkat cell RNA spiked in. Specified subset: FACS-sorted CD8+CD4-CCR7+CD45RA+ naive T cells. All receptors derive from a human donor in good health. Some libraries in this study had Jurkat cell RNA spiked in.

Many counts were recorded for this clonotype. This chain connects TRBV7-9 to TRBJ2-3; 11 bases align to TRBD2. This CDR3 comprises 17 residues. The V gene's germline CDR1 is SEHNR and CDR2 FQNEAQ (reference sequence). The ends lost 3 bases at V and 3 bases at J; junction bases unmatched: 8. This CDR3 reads CASSFSIAGGPTDTQYF. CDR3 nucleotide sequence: TGTGCCAGCAGCTTTTCGATAGCGGGAGGGCCAACAGATACGCAGTATTTT.

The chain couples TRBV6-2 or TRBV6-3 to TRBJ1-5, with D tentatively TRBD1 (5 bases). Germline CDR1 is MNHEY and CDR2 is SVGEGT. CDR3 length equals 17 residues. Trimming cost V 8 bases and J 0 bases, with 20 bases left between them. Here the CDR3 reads CASVGDRKRSSNQPQHF. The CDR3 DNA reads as TGTGCCAGCGTAGGGGACCGGAAGAGAAGTAGCAATCAGCCCCAGCATTTT.

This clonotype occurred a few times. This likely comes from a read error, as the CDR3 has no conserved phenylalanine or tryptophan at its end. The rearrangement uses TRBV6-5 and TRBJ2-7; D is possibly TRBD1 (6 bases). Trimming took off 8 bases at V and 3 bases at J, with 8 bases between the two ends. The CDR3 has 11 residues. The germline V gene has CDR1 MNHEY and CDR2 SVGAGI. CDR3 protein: CASSDSYEQYL. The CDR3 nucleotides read TGTGCCAGCTCGGACAGCTACGAGCAGTACTTA.

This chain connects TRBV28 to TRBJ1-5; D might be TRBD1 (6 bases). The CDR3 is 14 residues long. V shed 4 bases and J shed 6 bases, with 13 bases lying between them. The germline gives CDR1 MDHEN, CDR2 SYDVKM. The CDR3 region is CASSSTGLGQPQHF. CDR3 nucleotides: TGTGCCAGCAGTTCCACAGGGTTGGGTCAGCCCCAGCATTTT.

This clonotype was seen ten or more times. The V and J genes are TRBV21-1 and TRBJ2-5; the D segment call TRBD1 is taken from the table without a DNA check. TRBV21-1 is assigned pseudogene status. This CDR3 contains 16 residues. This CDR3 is CASSKDTGGVQETQYF. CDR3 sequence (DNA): TGTGCCAGCAGCAAAGATACAGGGGGTGTACAAGAGACCCAGTACTTC.